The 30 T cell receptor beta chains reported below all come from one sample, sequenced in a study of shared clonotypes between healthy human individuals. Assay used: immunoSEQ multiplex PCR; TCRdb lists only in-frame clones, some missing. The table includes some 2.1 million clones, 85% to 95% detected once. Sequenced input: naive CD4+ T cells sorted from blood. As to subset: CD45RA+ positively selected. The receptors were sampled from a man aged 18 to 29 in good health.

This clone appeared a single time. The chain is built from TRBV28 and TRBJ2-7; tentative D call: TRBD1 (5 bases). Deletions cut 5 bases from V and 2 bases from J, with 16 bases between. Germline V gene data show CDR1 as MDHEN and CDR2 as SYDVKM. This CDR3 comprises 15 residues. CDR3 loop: CASSPPSAGPYEQYF. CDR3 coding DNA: TGTGCCAGCAGTCCCCCGTCCGCAGGGCCCTACGAGCAGTACTTC.

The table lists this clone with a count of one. The CDR3 nucleotides are TGTGCCAGCAGTTTCGGCGGGACACTCCCCTACGAGCAGTACTTC. The encoded protein is CASSFGGTLPYEQYF. The chain carries TRBV28 and TRBJ2-7; D assignment may be TRBD1 or TRBD2 (6 bases each). V lost 3 bases and J lost 2, with 14 bases in between. The germline CDR1 and CDR2 sequences are MDHEN and SYDVKM. This CDR3 region has 15 residues.

The CDR3 sequence is CASSLPPGLQYF. The CDR3 bases are TGTGCCAGCAGCCTCCCCCCGGGGCTCCAGTACTTC. V usage is TRBV7-8 and J usage is TRBJ2-5; D may match TRBD1 or TRBD2 (5 bases each). V lost 5 bases, J lost 10 bases, and 14 bases lay in between. The CDR3 extends over 12 amino acids. Germline-derived CDR1 and CDR2 are SGHVS and FQNEAQ.

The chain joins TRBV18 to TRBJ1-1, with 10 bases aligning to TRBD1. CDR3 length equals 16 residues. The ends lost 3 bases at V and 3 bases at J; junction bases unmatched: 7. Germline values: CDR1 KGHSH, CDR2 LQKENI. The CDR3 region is CASSPPRQGAYTEAFF. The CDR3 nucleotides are TGTGCCAGCTCACCGCCCAGACAGGGGGCCTACACTGAAGCTTTCTTT.

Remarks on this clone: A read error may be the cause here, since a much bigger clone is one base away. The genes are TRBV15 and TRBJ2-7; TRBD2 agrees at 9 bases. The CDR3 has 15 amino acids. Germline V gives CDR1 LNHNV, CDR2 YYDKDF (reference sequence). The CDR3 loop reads CAASRDKLAGYEQYF. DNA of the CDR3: TGTGCCGCCAGCAGAGATAAACTAGCGGGCTACGAGCAGTACTTC.

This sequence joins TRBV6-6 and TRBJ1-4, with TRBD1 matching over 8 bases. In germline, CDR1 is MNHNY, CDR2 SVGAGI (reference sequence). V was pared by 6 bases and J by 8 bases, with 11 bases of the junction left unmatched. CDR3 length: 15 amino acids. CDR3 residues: CASREPQGVREKLFF. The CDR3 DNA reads TGTGCCAGCAGGGAGCCACAGGGGGTGAGGGAAAAACTGTTTTTT.

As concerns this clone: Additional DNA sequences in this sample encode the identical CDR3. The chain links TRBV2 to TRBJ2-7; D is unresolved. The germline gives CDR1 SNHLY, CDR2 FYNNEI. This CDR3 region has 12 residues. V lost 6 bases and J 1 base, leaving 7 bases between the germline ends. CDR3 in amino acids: CASRGASYEQYF. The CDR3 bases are TGTGCCAGCAGGGGCGCATCCTACGAGCAGTACTTC.

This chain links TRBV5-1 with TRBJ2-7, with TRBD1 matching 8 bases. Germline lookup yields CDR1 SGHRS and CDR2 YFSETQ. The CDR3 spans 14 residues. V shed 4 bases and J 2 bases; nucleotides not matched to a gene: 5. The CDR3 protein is CASSEGRGPYEQYF. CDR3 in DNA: TGCGCCAGCAGCGAAGGCAGGGGGCCCTACGAGCAGTACTTC. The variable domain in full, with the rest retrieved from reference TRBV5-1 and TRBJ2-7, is KAGVTQTPRYLIKTRGQQVTLSCSPISGHRSVSWYQQTPGQGLQFLFEYFSETQRNKGNFPGRFSGRQFSNSRSEMNVSTLELGDSALYLCASSEGRGPYEQYFGPGTRLTVT.

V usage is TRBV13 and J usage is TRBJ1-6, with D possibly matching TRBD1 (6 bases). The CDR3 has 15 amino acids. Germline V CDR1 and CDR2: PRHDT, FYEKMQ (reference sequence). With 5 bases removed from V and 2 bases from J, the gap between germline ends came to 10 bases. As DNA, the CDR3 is TGTGCCAGCAGCAAGGGACAAACCTATAATTCACCCCTCCACTTT. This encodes CASSKGQTYNSPLHF.

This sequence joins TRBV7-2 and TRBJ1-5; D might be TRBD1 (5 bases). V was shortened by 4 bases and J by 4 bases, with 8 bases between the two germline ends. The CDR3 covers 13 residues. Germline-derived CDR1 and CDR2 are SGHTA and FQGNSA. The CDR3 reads CASSSGPNQPQHF. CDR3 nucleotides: TGTGCCAGCAGCTCGGGACCTAATCAGCCCCAGCATTTT.

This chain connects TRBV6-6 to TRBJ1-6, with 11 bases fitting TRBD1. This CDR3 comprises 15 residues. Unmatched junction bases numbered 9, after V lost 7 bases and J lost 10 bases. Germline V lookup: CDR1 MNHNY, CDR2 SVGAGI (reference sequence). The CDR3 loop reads CASTHPDRGPSPLHF. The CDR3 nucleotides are TGTGCCAGCACCCACCCGGACAGGGGGCCCTCACCCCTCCACTTT.

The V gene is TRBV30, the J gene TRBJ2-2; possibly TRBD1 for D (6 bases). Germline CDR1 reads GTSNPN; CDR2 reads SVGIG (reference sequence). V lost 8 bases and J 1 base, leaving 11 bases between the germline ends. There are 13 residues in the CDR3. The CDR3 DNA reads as TGTGCCCAACCGGGACAGAACACCGGGGAGCTGTTTTTT. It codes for CAQPGQNTGELFF.

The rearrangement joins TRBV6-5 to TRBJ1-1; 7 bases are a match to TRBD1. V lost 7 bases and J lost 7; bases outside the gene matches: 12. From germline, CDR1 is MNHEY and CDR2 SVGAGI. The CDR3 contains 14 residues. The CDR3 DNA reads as TGTGCCAGCACCCTTAGACAGGGTGCAAATGAAGCTTTCTTT. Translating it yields CASTLRQGANEAFF.

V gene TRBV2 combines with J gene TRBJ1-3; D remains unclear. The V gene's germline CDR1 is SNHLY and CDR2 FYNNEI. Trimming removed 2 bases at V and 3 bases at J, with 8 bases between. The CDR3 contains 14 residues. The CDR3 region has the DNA TGTGCCAGCAGTGAACAAGGGTTTGGAAACACCATATATTTT. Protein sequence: CASSEQGFGNTIYF.

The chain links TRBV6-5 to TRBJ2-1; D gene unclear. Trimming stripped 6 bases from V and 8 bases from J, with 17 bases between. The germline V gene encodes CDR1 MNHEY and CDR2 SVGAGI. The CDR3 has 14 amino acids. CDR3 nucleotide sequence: TGTGCCAGCAGCCTCATCGGGCATCGAGATGAGCAGTTCTTC. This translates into CASSLIGHRDEQFF.

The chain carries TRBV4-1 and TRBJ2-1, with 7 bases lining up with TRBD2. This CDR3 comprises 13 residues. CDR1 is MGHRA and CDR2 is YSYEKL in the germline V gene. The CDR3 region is CVLAACSYNEQFF. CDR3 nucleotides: TGCGTCCTAGCGGCATGCTCCTACAATGAGCAGTTCTTC.

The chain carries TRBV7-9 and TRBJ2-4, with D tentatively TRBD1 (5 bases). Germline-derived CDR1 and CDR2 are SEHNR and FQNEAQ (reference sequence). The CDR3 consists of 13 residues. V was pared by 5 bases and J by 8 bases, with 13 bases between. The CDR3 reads CASSGQELDIQYF. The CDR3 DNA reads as TGTGCCAGCAGCGGACAAGAATTGGACATTCAGTACTTC. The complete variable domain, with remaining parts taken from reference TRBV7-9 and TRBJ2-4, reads DTGVSQNPRHKITKRGQNVTFRCDPISEHNRLYWYRQTLGQGPEFLTYFQNEAQLEKSRLLSDRFSAERPKGSFSTLEIQRTEQGDSAMYLCASSGQELDIQYFGAGTRLSVL.

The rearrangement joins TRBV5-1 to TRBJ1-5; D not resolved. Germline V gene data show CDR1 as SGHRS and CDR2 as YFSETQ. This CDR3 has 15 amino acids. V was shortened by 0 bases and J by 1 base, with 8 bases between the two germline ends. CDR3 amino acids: CASSLGPVSNQPQHF. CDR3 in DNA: TGCGCCAGCAGCTTGGGGCCTGTGAGCAATCAGCCCCAGCATTTT.

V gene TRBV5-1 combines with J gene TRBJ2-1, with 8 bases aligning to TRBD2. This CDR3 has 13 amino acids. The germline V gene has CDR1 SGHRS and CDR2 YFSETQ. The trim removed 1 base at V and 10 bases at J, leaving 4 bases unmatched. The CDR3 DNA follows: TGCGCCAGCAGCTTGTCTAGCGGGCGAGAGCAGTTCTTC. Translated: CASSLSSGREQFF.

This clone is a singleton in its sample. The CDR3 DNA reads TGCGCCAGCAGCACAGGGAGGTACGAGCAGTACTTC. As protein: CASSTGRYEQYF. V is TRBV5-1 and J is TRBJ2-7; TRBD1 or TRBD2 may be the D gene (6 bases each). Trimming cost V 4 bases and J 4 bases, with 9 bases left between them. The CDR3 runs 12 residues. Germline values: CDR1 SGHRS, CDR2 YFSETQ.

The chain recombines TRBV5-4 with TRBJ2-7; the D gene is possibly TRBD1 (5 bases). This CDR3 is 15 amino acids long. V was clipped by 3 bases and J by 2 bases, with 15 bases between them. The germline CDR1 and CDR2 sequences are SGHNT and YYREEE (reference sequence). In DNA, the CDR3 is TGTGCCAGCAGCTCCACAGGAGTATTACCCTACGAGCAGTACTTC. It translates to CASSSTGVLPYEQYF.

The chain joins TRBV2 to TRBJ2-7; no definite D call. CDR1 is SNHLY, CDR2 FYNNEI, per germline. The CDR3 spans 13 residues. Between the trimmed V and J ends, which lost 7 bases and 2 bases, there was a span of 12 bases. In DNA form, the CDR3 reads TGTGCCAGCATGGTGGGCGAGACCTACGAGCAGTACTTC. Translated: CASMVGETYEQYF.

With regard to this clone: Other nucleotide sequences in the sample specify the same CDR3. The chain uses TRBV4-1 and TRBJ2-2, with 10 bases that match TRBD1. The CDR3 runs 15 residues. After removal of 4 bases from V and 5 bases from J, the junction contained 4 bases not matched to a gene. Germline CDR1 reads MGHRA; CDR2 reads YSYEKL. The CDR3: CASSPGQGGTGELFF. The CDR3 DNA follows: TGCGCCAGCAGCCCCGGACAGGGGGGTACCGGGGAGCTGTTTTTT.

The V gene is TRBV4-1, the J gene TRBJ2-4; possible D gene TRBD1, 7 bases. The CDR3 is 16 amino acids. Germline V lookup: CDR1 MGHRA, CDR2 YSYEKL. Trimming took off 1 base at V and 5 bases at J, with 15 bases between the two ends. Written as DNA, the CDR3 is TGCGCCAGCAGCCAAGGACAGGGAGCGGGCGAAAACATTCAGTACTTC. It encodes CASSQGQGAGENIQYF.

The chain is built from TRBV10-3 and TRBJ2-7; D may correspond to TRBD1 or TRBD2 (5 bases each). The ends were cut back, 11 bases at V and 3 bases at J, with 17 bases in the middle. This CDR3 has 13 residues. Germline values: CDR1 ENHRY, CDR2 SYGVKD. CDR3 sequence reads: CALMGEMDYEQYF. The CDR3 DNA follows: TGTGCCCTAATGGGGGAGATGGACTACGAGCAGTACTTC.

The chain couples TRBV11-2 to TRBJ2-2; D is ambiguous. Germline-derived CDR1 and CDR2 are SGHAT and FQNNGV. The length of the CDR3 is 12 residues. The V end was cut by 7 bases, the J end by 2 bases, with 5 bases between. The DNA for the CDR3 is TGTGCCAGCACCCTTAACACCGGGGAGCTGTTTTTT. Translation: CASTLNTGELFF.

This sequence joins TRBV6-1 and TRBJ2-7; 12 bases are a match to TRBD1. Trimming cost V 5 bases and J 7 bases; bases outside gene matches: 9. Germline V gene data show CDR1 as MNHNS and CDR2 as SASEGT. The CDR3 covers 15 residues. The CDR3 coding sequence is TGTGCCAGCAGTTCCCCGGGACAGGGGGCGAGGGAGCAGTACTTC. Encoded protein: CASSSPGQGAREQYF.

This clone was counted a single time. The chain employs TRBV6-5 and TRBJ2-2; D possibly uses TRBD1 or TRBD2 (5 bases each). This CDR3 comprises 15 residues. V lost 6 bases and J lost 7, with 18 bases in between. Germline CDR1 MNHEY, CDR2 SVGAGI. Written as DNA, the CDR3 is TGTGCCAGCAGCTCCGGGACCCCCGGGGTCGGGGAGCTGTTTTTT. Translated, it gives CASSSGTPGVGELFF.

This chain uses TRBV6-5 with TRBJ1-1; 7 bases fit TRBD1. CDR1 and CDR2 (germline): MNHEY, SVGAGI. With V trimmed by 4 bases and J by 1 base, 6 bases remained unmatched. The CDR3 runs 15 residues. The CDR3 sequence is CASSSGTAWNTEAFF. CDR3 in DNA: TGTGCCAGCAGTTCCGGGACAGCGTGGAACACTGAAGCTTTCTTT.

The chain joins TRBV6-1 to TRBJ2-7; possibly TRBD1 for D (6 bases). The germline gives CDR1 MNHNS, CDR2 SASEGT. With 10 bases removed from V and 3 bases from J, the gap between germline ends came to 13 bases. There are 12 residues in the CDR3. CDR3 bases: TGTGCCATCCACCGGGACAACTACGAGCAGTACTTC. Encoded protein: CAIHRDNYEQYF.